The 14 T cell receptor beta chains given below trace back to one sample, sequenced in a study of human T cells and chemical hapten exposure. TCRdb reprocessed the RACE reads via MiXCR and lists one record per CDR3 protein. Seen here are 89,000 or so distinct CDR3 sequences, 8.5% observed once, and the top ten hold 2.6%. The time point was: pre-sensitization, week 0. Noted treatment: therapeutic diphenylcyclopropenone sensitization with weekly scalp DPC. This specimen was whole blood, taken in connection with sensitization to the hapten diphenylcyclopropenone (DPC). Receptors originate from a man aged 35-49 years with alopecia areata. Some clones in this sample may be carry-over from other donors' samples.

The chain employs TRBV15 and TRBJ2-4; tentatively, D is TRBD1 (6 bases). Germline V gives CDR1 LNHNV, CDR2 YYDKDF (reference sequence). The V end was cut by 0 bases, the J end by 0 bases, with 12 bases between. The CDR3 is 17 residues long. In DNA, the CDR3 is TGTGCCACCAGCAGAGATCGGGACACCTTAGCCAAAAACATTCAGTACTTC. This sequence encodes CATSRDRDTLAKNIQYF.

This clonotype has just a few counts. J is TRBJ1-6 and V is TRBV20-1; 10 nucleotides align to TRBD1. The trim removed 6 bases at V and 7 bases at J, leaving 12 bases unmatched. CDR1 is DFQATT and CDR2 is SNEGSKA in the germline V gene (reference sequence). The CDR3 runs to 16 residues. CDR3 loop: CSARGDRGMRNSPLHF. The CDR3 DNA sequence: TGCAGTGCAAGGGGGGACAGGGGCATGAGGAATTCACCCCTCCACTTT.

V and J are TRBV27 and TRBJ2-1, with 12 bases that match TRBD2. The CDR3 has 13 residues. Losses at the gene ends were 6 bases for V and 10 bases for J; bases not matched to a gene: 4. Germline assignment: CDR1 MNHEY and CDR2 SMNVEV (reference sequence). Written as DNA, the CDR3 is TGTGCCAGCAGCCCAGGGACTAGCGGGGAGCAGTTCTTC. Translated, it gives CASSPGTSGEQFF.

This clonotype was seen ten or more times. The V gene is TRBV29-1, the J gene TRBJ1-1; the D is unclear. CDR3 length equals 12 residues. Germline V gene sequence: CDR1 SQVTM, CDR2 ANQGSEA. V lost 3 bases and J lost 0, with 5 bases in between. The CDR3: CSVERVNTEAFF. The CDR3 bases are TGCAGCGTTGAGAGGGTGAACACTGAAGCTTTCTTT.

This clonotype occurred a few times. The J gene is TRBJ2-1, the V gene TRBV6-2 or TRBV6-3; D is unresolved. This CDR3 has 15 residues. The germline gives CDR1 MNHEY, CDR2 SVGEGT. V was cut by 10 bases and J by 0 bases, with 16 bases left in between. The CDR3 reads CATGRVESSYNEQFF. The CDR3 nucleotides are TGTGCCACGGGCCGGGTGGAGAGCTCCTACAATGAGCAGTTCTTC.

Remarks on this clonotype: A read error may be the cause here, since a much bigger clone is one base away. CDR3 sequence reads: CASSRTRISRNEQFF. The CDR3, as DNA: TGTGCCAGCAGCCGAACCCGGATTAGCCGCAATGAGCAGTTCTTC. The genes are TRBV7-2 and TRBJ2-1; D call uncertain. V was pared by 5 bases and J by 6 bases, with 17 bases between. The CDR3 has 15 residues. The V gene's germline CDR1 is SGHTA and CDR2 FQGNSA. The full variable domain, in which reference TRBV7-2 and TRBJ2-1 provide the parts outside the CDR3, is GAGVSQSPSNKVTEKGKDVELRCDPISGHTALYWYRQSLGQGLEFLIYFQGNSAPDKSGLPSDRFSAERTGGSVSTLTIQRTQQEDSAVYLCASSRTRISRNEQFFGPGTRLTVL.

The V call is TRBV6-5, the J call TRBJ2-7, with 9 bases aligning to TRBD1. The CDR3 is 15 amino acids. Germline V gives CDR1 MNHEY, CDR2 SVGAGI. With V trimmed by 8 bases and J by 6 bases, 14 bases remained unmatched. The CDR3 here is CASSWAGTGSGEQYF. In nucleotides, the CDR3 is TGTGCCAGCTCATGGGCGGGGACAGGGTCTGGCGAGCAGTACTTC.

This clonotype was seen a handful of times. This sequence joins TRBV5-4 and TRBJ2-1; tentative D call: TRBD2 (6 bases). The CDR3 has 13 amino acids. Trimming took off 2 bases at V and 8 bases at J, with 11 bases between the two ends. The germline CDR1 and CDR2 sequences are SGHNT and YYREEE (reference sequence). The CDR3 nucleotides read TGTGCCAGCAGCTTACCCGGAGGGCATGAGCAGTTCTTC. This codes for CASSLPGGHEQFF.

This clonotype was seen many times. The junction and the germline gene differ at one end; a read error may be behind it. The gene calls are TRBV13 and TRBJ1-2; D is unclear. The CDR3 consists of 16 residues. The V gene's germline CDR1 is PRHDT and CDR2 FYEKMQ (reference sequence). CDR3 amino acids: CASSLGIAAGPYDYTF. CDR3 sequence (DNA): TGTGCCAGCAGCTTAGGAATCGCGGCAGGACCATATGACTACACCTTC.

In its sample, this clonotype was seen many times. The V call is TRBV7-9, the J call TRBJ2-7; the D gene could be TRBD1 or TRBD2 (5 bases each). CDR3 length: 18 residues. The V end lost 1 base, the J end lost 4 bases, and 23 bases lay between the germline ends. Germline values: CDR1 SEHNR, CDR2 FQNEAQ (reference sequence). The CDR3 DNA reads as TGTGCCAGCAGCTTAGTGGGCTCCCCGGGGTGGACAACATACGAGCAGTACTTC. It encodes CASSLVGSPGWTTYEQYF. The full variable domain, completed using reference TRBV7-9 and TRBJ2-7, is DTGVSQNPRHKITKRGQNVTFRCDPISEHNRLYWYRQTLGQGPEFLTYFQNEAQLEKSRLLSDRFSAERPKGSFSTLEIQRTEQGDSAMYLCASSLVGSPGWTTYEQYFGPGTRLTVT.

This clonotype was counted between two and nine times. The V and J genes are TRBV4-2 and TRBJ2-2; D is uncertain. Trimming cost V 0 bases and J 5 bases, with 7 bases left between them. Germline CDR1 and CDR2: LGHNA and YNFKEQ. The CDR3 is 14 amino acids. In DNA, the CDR3 is TGTGCCAGCAGCCAAGATTGGGGAACCGGGGAGCTGTTTTTT. Translation: CASSQDWGTGELFF.

The chain has TRBV12-3 or TRBV12-4 and TRBJ2-1; 7 nucleotides agree with TRBD1. V dropped 3 bases and J dropped 3; count of bases not matched to a gene: 5. The CDR3 totals 15 residues. The chain's CDR3 is CASSFDRESYNEQFF. The DNA of the CDR3 is TGTGCCAGCAGTTTTGACAGGGAAAGCTACAATGAGCAGTTCTTC.

This clonotype was seen a few times. V is TRBV7-2 and J is TRBJ1-2; D gene unclear. Germline V gives CDR1 SGHTA, CDR2 FQGNSA. Trimming left V 1 base short and J 2 bases short, with 11 bases between. The CDR3 consists of 15 residues. CDR3 residues: CASSLDPGQNYGYTF. Written as DNA, the CDR3 is TGTGCCAGCAGCTTAGACCCTGGCCAGAACTATGGCTACACCTTC.

This clonotype appeared many times. This chain joins TRBV4-2 and TRBJ1-2; TRBD1 is a possible D gene (5 bases). Per the germline V gene, CDR1 is LGHNA and CDR2 is YNFKEQ. Trimming cost V 5 bases and J 4 bases, with 14 bases left between them. The CDR3 runs to 14 residues. This CDR3 reads CASSLDEQVYGYTF. The CDR3 coding sequence is TGTGCCAGCAGCTTGGATGAACAGGTCTATGGCTACACCTTC.